This T cell receptor (beta chain) was identified during a study of shared clonotypes between healthy human individuals (dated by TCRdb to the early 2020s). With respect to the entire study: A couple of women and a few men aged 18 to 49 years were included in the cohort. To estimate repertoire size and how much clonotype sharing occurs between individuals, the study deeply sequenced the blood TCR repertoires of five or six healthy adults. Different laboratories and diverse techniques were used to prepare libraries and sequence TCR repertoires, to increase sequencing depth and limit assay-specific biases. Each donor's leukapheresis produced roughly between roughly 0.85 and 9.5 billion PBMCs. Broad study findings and their caveats: The small number of donors limited the genetic and exposure-history diversity represented. Pairwise subsampling indicated that sequencing depth was expected to affect the degree of clonotype sharing among donors. Sampling was restricted to blood, and TCR repertoires in tissue are likely to differ from TCR repertoires in blood.

Donors were healthy HIV-negative adults with no recently reported acute infections or vaccinations. Every donor was a Caucasian adult residing in Nashville, Tennessee, USA. For unsorted samples, 90 million or so PBMCs were counted and genomic DNA was extracted with the QIAamp DNA Blood Mini kit. After blood collection by leukapheresis, PBMCs were isolated using Ficoll-Histopaque density gradient centrifugation and then cryopreserved in the vapor phase of liquid nitrogen. A remark on this clone: Its antigen specificity is not known. Base qualities were left out, and no much larger clone turns up one base away.

TCR CDR3 regions were amplified from genomic DNA by multiplex PCR using the deep immunoSEQ assay. For each cell subset, the extracted genomic DNA was distributed evenly across all wells of several immunoSEQ 96-well plates, and each plate served as one replicate. Each replicate PCR for unsorted PBMC received approximately 0.3 ug genomic DNA, equal to approximately 30,000 T cell genomes. Ten immunoSEQ deep assay plates were used to sequence the unsorted PBMC genomic DNA. Purified libraries were measured with a Qubit 3.0 fluorometer, size-checked on a Bioanalyzer 2100, and measured again with the KAPA Library Quantification kit. Every immunoSEQ 96-well plate was sequenced on a dedicated single-read 150-cycle Illumina NextSeq 550 flow cell. The authors processed their data as follows. Because the immunoSEQ output held only junctional sequences and lacked quality scores, the filtering could not match the filtering applied to full-length reads. To assign V/J genes and CDR3, sequences were annotated using PyIR, a Python wrapper for IgBLAST v1.9, with IMGT germline references. Reads were removed for weak V/J assignments (E-value above 1e-6), missing CDR3, stop codons, out-of-frame junctions, or ambiguous translated residues. V3J clonotypes were defined as sequences sharing an identical inferred V gene, J gene, and CDR3 amino acid sequence. To compute the percentage overlap between repertoires, the number of shared unique clonotypes was divided by the size of the smaller repertoire. Richness of each repertoire was evaluated using RTK rarefaction, the Chao1 estimator, and Recon v2.1 estimates of unobserved clonotypes. Imported from immuneACCESS, the table was reduced by TCRdb to in-frame sequences with V and J called. These copies leave out some clones; in studies compared against another copy, an unresolved V gene accounts for under half, and the cause of the remainder is not known. V and J calls and clone size are copied from that table; D and trimming were computed from the DNA. Recorded for this sample are hundreds of thousands of clones; around 77% of them occurred a single time. About 12% of the sample goes to the ten largest clones.

The junction shows trimming of 5 bases on V and 8 bases on J, and the gene matches do not reach 7 bases of it. CDR1 and CDR2 are read off the germline V gene as SGHTA and FQGTGA. Measured from the cysteine to the phenylalanine, the CDR3 is 14 residues long. The retained sequence is limited to the CDR3, 42 bases, with the frame set at the first base. The receptor comes from a woman aged 40 to 50 in good health. Some clones in this sample may be carry-over from other donors' samples. Sequences were obtained from PBMCs. The V gene is TRBV7-3 and the J gene is TRBJ2-1; the central 9 bases match TRBD1. The DNA sequence reads TGTGCCAGCAGCCCGACAGGGGGTGGCGATGAGCAGTTCTTC. Its translation reads: CASSPTGGGDEQFF. The CDR3 plus the reference TRBV7-3 and TRBJ2-1 genes for the other parts give the full variable domain: GAGVSQTPSNKVTEKGKYVELRCDPISGHTALYWYRQSLGQGPEFLIYFQGTGAADDSGLPNDRFFAVRPEGSVSTLKIQRTERGDSAVYLCASSPTGGGDEQFFGPGTRLTVL.